A single sample is the source of the 16 T cell receptor beta chains below, sequenced in a study of T cells of healthy individuals (dated by TCRdb to the late 2010s). Library construction relied on 5' RACE. TCRdb records Illumina MiSeq as the sequencer. TCRdb cleaned the public reads at Q25 with fastp, built clones with MiXCR and kept in-frame beta chains. Identical CDR3 proteins give one entry, which carries the most common genes and DNA. Across this sample there are over 95,000 distinct CDR3 sequences, with 15% to 20% seen only once. The top ten hold about 6.2% of the sample. The receptors come from a human donor in good health.

This clonotype came up many times. The genes are TRBV9 and TRBJ1-3; D is undetermined. Trimming cost V 0 bases and J 3 bases, with 7 bases left between them. CDR1 SGDLS and CDR2 YYNGEE come from the germline V gene. This CDR3 spans 14 amino acids. The CDR3 region is CASSVVPVGNTIYF. The CDR3 DNA reads as TGTGCCAGCAGCGTAGTCCCAGTTGGAAACACCATATATTTT.

This clonotype came up many times. The rearrangement joins TRBV28 to TRBJ1-5, with a tentative D call TRBD1 (5 bases). Germline V gene lookup returns CDR1 MDHEN and CDR2 SYDVKM. V was trimmed by 2 bases and J by 5 bases, leaving 13 bases between them. The CDR3 sequence is 15 residues long. The CDR3 loop is CASSLASGFHQPQHF. For the CDR3, the DNA is TGTGCCAGCAGTTTAGCCTCAGGGTTCCATCAGCCCCAGCATTTT. The full variable domain, with the rest looked up from reference TRBV28 and TRBJ1-5, is DVKVTQSSRYLVKRTGEKVFLECVQDMDHENMFWYRQDPGLGLRLIYFSYDVKMKEKGDIPEGYSVSREKKERFSLILESASTNQTSMYLCASSLASGFHQPQHFGDGTRLSIL.

The chain's CDR3 is CASSPRTGHNTIYF. The CDR3 DNA is TGTGCCAGCAGTCCCAGGACAGGGCATAACACCATATATTTT. This chain connects TRBV27 to TRBJ1-3; 8 nucleotides agree with TRBD1. With 5 bases clipped from V and 7 bases from J, the junction kept 7 bases outside the gene matches. The CDR3 spans 14 residues. Germline assignment: CDR1 MNHEY and CDR2 SMNVEV (reference sequence).

This clonotype occurred a few times. This chain links TRBV4-3 with TRBJ2-7, with 7 bases aligning to TRBD2. V dropped 1 base and J dropped 0; count of bases not matched to a gene: 3. The V gene's germline CDR1 is LGHNA and CDR2 YSLEER. The CDR3 contains 15 residues. CDR3 coding DNA: TGCGCCAGCAGCCAAGGAAGGACTAGCTCCTACGAGCAGTACTTC. This gives the protein CASSQGRTSSYEQYF.

This clonotype has only a few counts. The chain uses TRBV18 and TRBJ2-7, with D perhaps matching TRBD2 (6 bases). V lost 4 bases to trimming and J lost 5 bases, with 9 bases between them. The germline V gene encodes CDR1 KGHSH and CDR2 LQKENI. This CDR3 is 12 amino acids long. The DNA for the CDR3 is TGTGCCAGCTCACGGGGGAGGCACGAGCAGTACTTC. The encoded protein is CASSRGRHEQYF. Full variable domain (remainder filled in from reference TRBV18 and TRBJ2-7): NAGVMQNPRHLVRRRGQEARLRCSPMKGHSHVYWYRQLPEEGLKFMVYLQKENIIDESGMPKERFSAEFPKEGPSILRIQQVVRGDSAAYFCASSRGRHEQYFGPGTRLTVT.

The V call is TRBV7-2, the J call TRBJ2-7; TRBD2 might be the D (5 bases). Per germline, CDR1 SGHTA and CDR2 FQGNSA. The CDR3 totals 14 residues. V was pared by 5 bases and J by 5 bases, with 16 bases between. The CDR3 reads CASSPNGELDEQYF. As DNA, the CDR3 is TGTGCCAGCAGCCCGAACGGGGAGTTGGACGAGCAGTACTTC.

This rearrangement joins TRBV18 to TRBJ2-3, with 8 bases identical to TRBD2. Trimming removed 0 bases from V and 3 bases from J; junction bases left unmatched: 2. Germline CDR1 and CDR2: KGHSH and LQKENI. The CDR3 covers 15 residues. The CDR3 nucleotides are TGTGCCAGCTCACCACCGGGACTAGTTACAGATACGCAGTATTTT. Encoded protein: CASSPPGLVTDTQYF.

The genes are TRBV6-2 or TRBV6-3 and TRBJ1-5, with TRBD1 identical over 7 bases. This CDR3 spans 14 amino acids. In germline, CDR1 is MNHEY, CDR2 SVGEGT. V lost 5 bases to trimming and J lost 5 bases; unmatched junction nucleotides: 6. In DNA, the CDR3 is TGTGCCAGCAGTCTTAACCAGGGGGATCAGCCCCAGCATTTT. This translates into CASSLNQGDQPQHF.

This clonotype was seen repeatedly, ten times or more. The chain joins TRBV12-3 or TRBV12-4 to TRBJ1-1; no firm D call. Trimming removed 5 bases at V and 3 bases at J, with 10 bases between. The CDR3 is 13 residues long. The CDR3 loop is CASSPLFDTEAFF. The CDR3 region has the DNA TGTGCCAGCAGTCCCTTATTCGACACTGAAGCTTTCTTT.

This clonotype has ten or more counts. The chain joins TRBV9 to TRBJ2-7, with unresolved D. The CDR3 loop spans 13 amino acids. V gave up 2 bases and J gave up 7 bases, with 13 bases separating them. CDR1 is SGDLS, CDR2 YYNGEE, per germline. The chain's CDR3 is CASSVTAPGEQYF. CDR3 coding DNA: TGTGCCAGCAGCGTTACCGCCCCTGGGGAGCAGTACTTC.

This clonotype has just a few counts. This sequence joins TRBV13 and TRBJ2-2; the D gene is possibly TRBD2 (6 bases). Trimming left V 5 bases short and J 8 bases short, with 15 bases between. CDR1 PRHDT and CDR2 FYEKMQ come from the germline V gene (reference sequence). This CDR3 spans 14 amino acids. As DNA, the CDR3 is TGTGCCAGCAGCCCACGGGCGGGAAGTGGGGAGCTGTTTTTT. Protein product: CASSPRAGSGELFF. Based on the CDR3 plus reference TRBV13 and TRBJ2-2, the full variable domain is AAGVIQSPRHLIKEKRETATLKCYPIPRHDTVYWYQQGPGQDPQFLISFYEKMQSDKGSIPDRFSAQQFSDYHSELNMSSLELGDSALYFCASSPRAGSGELFFGEGSRLTVL.

This clonotype was detected only a few times. This chain uses TRBV2 with TRBJ1-1; tentative D call: TRBD1 (6 bases). Germline CDR1 and CDR2: SNHLY and FYNNEI. Trimming pared 8 bases from V and 0 bases from J, leaving 7 bases between. The CDR3 contains 12 residues. CDR3 residues: CASGTLNTEAFF. The CDR3 DNA is TGTGCCAGCGGGACACTGAACACTGAAGCTTTCTTT.

The chain carries TRBV5-1 and TRBJ2-3; D remains unclear. The length of the CDR3 is 15 residues. The germline gives CDR1 SGHRS, CDR2 YFSETQ. Trimming stripped 1 base from V and 1 base from J, with 10 bases between. The DNA for the CDR3 is TGCGCCAGCAGCTTGTTAGCATTGGGCACAGATACGCAGTATTTT. It is translated as CASSLLALGTDTQYF.

The rearrangement links TRBV7-3 to TRBJ2-1; 7 bases line up with TRBD2. J lost 6 bases, V lost 2 bases, and 7 bases had no gene match. The germline V gene has CDR1 SGHTA and CDR2 FQGTGA. This CDR3 spans 15 amino acids. CDR3 DNA sequence: TGTGCCAGCAGCTTATTGCGGACTAGTATCAATGAGCAGTTCTTC. Translation gives CASSLLRTSINEQFF.

This chain uses TRBV7-2 with TRBJ2-3; TRBD2 agrees at 7 bases. This CDR3 spans 15 amino acids. Germline values: CDR1 SGHTA, CDR2 FQGNSA. V trimming: 4 bases; J trimming: 1 base; junction bases outside the gene matches: 5. CDR3 sequence reads: CASSYYAGGTDTQYF. The CDR3 DNA sequence: TGTGCCAGCAGCTACTACGCGGGGGGCACAGATACGCAGTATTTT.

This clonotype was detected ten times or more. This rearrangement joins TRBV11-2 to TRBJ2-7; D tentatively reads TRBD1 or TRBD2 (5 bases each). Germline V gene data show CDR1 as SGHAT and CDR2 as FQNNGV. V was clipped by 2 bases and J by 2 bases, with 16 bases between them. This CDR3 has 16 amino acids. The CDR3 here is CASSLPGWDGAYEQYF. DNA for the CDR3: TGTGCCAGCAGCTTACCTGGCTGGGACGGCGCCTACGAGCAGTACTTC.